This T cell receptor beta chain appears in the sequencing data of a study of blood T cell repertoires in COVID-19 (dated by TCRdb to about 2020). For the wider study: Samples from collaborators originated in the United States, Italy and Spain and spanned both the acute and convalescent phases of COVID-19. The samples were drawn from two sources: the first 160 participants of the ongoing ImmuneRACE study, and 950 to 1,500 subjects contributed by 6 global collaborators. The prospective study material was composed of cDNA or gDNA derived from T cells, B-cell-depleted T cells, or PBMCs. Sample metadata almost always included a de-identified subject ID, COVID-19 status, age in years and sex. Deeply sampled blood TCRbeta repertoires from subjects exposed to, actively infected with, or recovered from COVID-19 were included in the dataset. Where HLA class I and class II types were available, the types were taken from metadata supplied by the sample provider, not from assay-based typing. The repertoires were released in a freely available public database intended as a resource for research on the immune response to SARS-CoV-2.

The immunoSEQ Assay, a bias-controlled multiplex PCR, was used to amplify TCRbeta CDR3 regions from genomic DNA. The study's processing was this. The number of nucleated cells in each sample was estimated by amplification of reference gene primers within the assay. To quantify the absolute abundance of each unique TCRbeta CDR3 rearrangement, sequence reads were collapsed and filtered. For each sample, productive Simpson clonality was calculated as the square root of Simpson's diversity index over productive rearrangements. Here the immuneACCESS table is served through TCRdb, limited to in-frame sequences with V and J called. Missing clones are a known gap in these copies; in checked studies unresolved V genes cover under half, and the rest lacks a known reason. The DNA gave D and trimming, while V, J and clone size come from that table. This sample is represented by some 340,000 clones; about four fifths of them were singletons. Together, the top ten hold about 5.4% of the sample.

A note on this clone: The antigen it binds to is not known. Within one base of it there is no much larger clone, and no base qualities were kept.

The CDR3 sequence holds 16 residues, the cysteine and phenylalanine included. Only the CDR3 part of the read is kept: 48 bases, read in frame from the first base. V and J lose 1 base and 5 bases, and a span of 12 bases separates them. Per the germline V gene, SGHTA is the CDR1 and FQGNSA is the CDR2. On the study overall, not on this receptor specifically: Clinical and demographic metadata were provided uncurated, with the amount varying by source and participant.

In the prospective study, participants were roughly 18 to 100 years old, resided in about two dozen geographic areas of the United States, and were enrolled through a virtual design. In the prospective study, cohorts were assigned on the basis of participant-reported clinical history obtained from a screening survey and a study questionnaire. Recovered participants in ImmuneRACE Cohort 3 were defined by two consecutive negative NP/OP PCR tests, clearance by a healthcare professional, or resolution of symptoms. In the prospective study, whole blood, serum and a nasopharyngeal or oropharyngeal swab were collected from each participant by mobile phlebotomists. Over an approximately 2-month period, participants in the prospective study had the option of providing additional blood draws and questionnaires. Blood samples from the prospective study were shipped frozen or at room temperature prior to DNA extraction.

This chain is built from TRBV7-2 and TRBJ1-6; the D gene remains uncertain. This TCR was sampled from a woman in her fifties or sixties who had recovered from COVID-19. Material: PBMCs or T cells enriched from blood (not recorded which). CDR3 reads: CASSLDRPNNNSPLHF. Here is the DNA: TGTGCCAGCAGCTTAGACAGACCAAATAATAATTCACCCCTCCACTTT.